This passage covers 19 T cell receptor beta chains from one sample sequenced in a study of T-cell reconstitution after alpha-beta-depleted transplantation in children (dated by TCRdb to 2015 to 2016). Interpreted using the paper, the treatment or condition label stands for: allogeneic hematopoietic cell transplantation with graft depleted of TCRalphabeta T cells and CD19 B cells. Library prep was done by PCR. Sequencing instrument: Illumina HiSeq 2500. To normalize quantification of the TCRbeta repertoire, the TCR libraries were built with molecular barcoding that relied on unique molecular identifiers. TCRdb passed the public sequencing reads through fastp at Q25 and MiXCR, retaining productive beta sequences. All rows with the same CDR3 protein become a single entry with the most common DNA and genes. This sample comprises a few hundred thousand distinct CDR3 sequences, 10% to 15% of them detected only once. The ten largest account for 2.2% of the sample.

Sequencing used PBMCs, mostly from graft donor cells, obtained 360 days after TCRalphabeta/CD19-depleted stem cell transplant. The receptors originated from a male patient under 18 who had a stem cell transplant for acute myeloid leukemia, so the T cells may come from the graft donor.

At least ten counts were recorded for this clonotype. J is TRBJ2-1 and V is TRBV10-2; no reliable D call. This CDR3 is 12 amino acids long. With 6 bases removed from V and 9 bases from J, the gap between germline ends came to 12 bases. The germline gives CDR1 WSHSY, CDR2 SAAADI. CDR3 in DNA: TGCGCCAGCAGGGGTAGTTCGATTGAGCAGTTCTTC. Translation: CASRGSSIEQFF.

This clonotype was seen a handful of times. V and J are TRBV7-8 and TRBJ2-3; no clear D. This CDR3 spans 15 amino acids. V lost 3 bases to trimming and J lost 4 bases, with 14 bases between them. The V gene's germline CDR1 is SGHVS and CDR2 FQNEAQ. The CDR3 DNA reads as TGTGCCAGCAGCTTCTCGGGCGGACGGGCAGATACGCAGTATTTT. As protein: CASSFSGGRADTQYF. Based on the CDR3 plus reference TRBV7-8 and TRBJ2-3, the full variable domain is GAGVSQSPRYKVAKRGQDVALRCDPISGHVSLFWYQQALGQGPEFLTYFQNEAQLDKSGLPSDRFFAERPEGSVSTLKIQRTQQEDSAVYLCASSFSGGRADTQYFGPGTRLTVL.

This clonotype was seen ten or more times. The gene calls are TRBV29-1 and TRBJ2-1, with 12 bases that match TRBD2. CDR3 length: 20 amino acids. The trim removed 4 bases at V and 6 bases at J, leaving 22 bases unmatched. CDR1 and CDR2 (germline): SQVTM, ANQGSEA. The CDR3 DNA is TGCAGCGTTGCCCGATTATGGGGGACAGGGGAGGGACTAGCGGGCAATGAGCAGTTCTTC. This translates into CSVARLWGTGEGLAGNEQFF.

The chain employs TRBV5-1 and TRBJ2-1; 8 nucleotides match TRBD2. Germline V gives CDR1 SGHRS, CDR2 YFSETQ. The V and J ends lost 0 bases and 0 bases, in that order; junction bases with no gene match: 11. CDR3 length: 19 amino acids. The CDR3 loop is CASSLVTGAGALSYNEQFF. The CDR3 DNA is TGCGCCAGCAGCTTGGTGACAGGAGCGGGAGCCCTCTCCTACAATGAGCAGTTCTTC.

J is TRBJ1-1 and V is TRBV28; D unresolved. Germline-derived CDR1 and CDR2 are MDHEN and SYDVKM. Trimming removed 5 bases at V and 5 bases at J, with 12 bases between. CDR3 length: 13 amino acids. CDR3 residues: CASSHHLETEAFF. The DNA of the CDR3 is TGTGCCAGCAGTCATCATCTGGAAACTGAAGCTTTCTTT. The full variable domain, its missing parts supplied by reference TRBV28 and TRBJ1-1, is DVKVTQSSRYLVKRTGEKVFLECVQDMDHENMFWYRQDPGLGLRLIYFSYDVKMKEKGDIPEGYSVSREKKERFSLILESASTNQTSMYLCASSHHLETEAFFGQGTRLTVV.

This clonotype was found a few times. The chain employs TRBV6-1 and TRBJ1-5; TRBD1 might be the D (5 bases). Per the germline V gene, CDR1 is MNHNS and CDR2 is SASEGT. CDR3 size: 12 residues. Trimming shortened V by 8 bases and J by 4 bases, and 9 bases separated the two germline ends. CDR3 coding DNA: TGTGCCAGCCCAGGGCGGAATCAGCCCCAGCATTTT. Amino acids: CASPGRNQPQHF.

This clonotype was observed a handful of times. The V gene is TRBV11-2, the J gene TRBJ2-3, with 8 bases lining up with TRBD1. Trimming cost V 5 bases and J 5 bases; bases outside gene matches: 6. The CDR3 runs 14 residues. From germline, CDR1 is SGHAT and CDR2 FQNNGV. Written as DNA, the CDR3 is TGTGCCAGCAGCCGGATGGGGACAGGAGATACGCAGTATTTT. This sequence encodes CASSRMGTGDTQYF.

This clonotype was seen a handful of times. The V gene is TRBV19, the J gene TRBJ1-5, with D uncertain. From germline, CDR1 is LNHDA and CDR2 SQIVND (reference sequence). CDR3 length: 16 amino acids. Trimming shortened V by 6 bases and J by 1 base, and 16 bases separated the two germline ends. CDR3 amino acids: CASSRSPAGSNQPQHF. The DNA for the CDR3 is TGTGCCAGTAGCCGATCCCCGGCGGGGAGCAATCAGCCCCAGCATTTT.

This clonotype came up a few times. CDR3 loop: CASSWDYDNYGYTF. The CDR3 DNA reads as TGCGCCAGCAGCTGGGATTATGATAACTATGGCTACACCTTC. V usage is TRBV5-1 and J usage is TRBJ1-2; D not resolved. Germline V gives CDR1 SGHRS, CDR2 YFSETQ. This CDR3 contains 14 residues. Trimming stripped 3 bases from V and 1 base from J, with 10 bases between.

This clonotype was counted a few times. The rearrangement uses TRBV2 and TRBJ1-5; D possibly corresponds to TRBD1 (5 bases). Germline CDR1 is SNHLY and CDR2 is FYNNEI. The CDR3 is 13 residues long. Trimming pared 10 bases from V and 4 bases from J, leaving 14 bases between. The CDR3 DNA reads as TGTGCCACACACCGGGACCTTAATCAGCCCCAGCATTTT. Its protein product is CATHRDLNQPQHF.

Many counts were recorded for this clonotype. CDR3 nucleotides: TGTGCCAGCAGCCTAGCTAGCGGGAGACCCCTGAGCTCCTACGAGCAGTACTTC. Amino acid sequence: CASSLASGRPLSSYEQYF. V and J are TRBV4-2 and TRBJ2-7, with 10 bases matching TRBD2. Per the germline V gene, CDR1 is LGHNA and CDR2 is YNFKEQ. The CDR3 sequence is 18 residues long. After removal of 4 bases from V and 0 bases from J, the junction contained 12 bases not matched to a gene.

This clonotype has only a few counts. One end of the junction fails to match germline, which may point to a read error. This chain uses TRBV6-1 with TRBJ2-3; the D gene is possibly TRBD1 (6 bases). Germline assignment: CDR1 MNHNS and CDR2 SASEGT. The CDR3 is made up of 16 amino acids. CDR3 nucleotides: TGTGCCAGCAGTCTCAGGGGCGGCCCCGGCACAGGTACGCAGTATTTT. Protein: CASSLRGGPGTGTQYF.

This clonotype was counted a few times. The rearrangement links TRBV7-9 to TRBJ2-7; perhaps TRBD1 as D (5 bases). Germline assignment: CDR1 SEHNR and CDR2 FQNEAQ (reference sequence). The CDR3 has 15 amino acids. V lost 3 bases, J lost 2 bases, and 14 bases lay in between. The DNA for the CDR3 is TGTGCCAGCAGCTTGTCCCAGGGAAACACCTACGAGCAGTACTTC. It encodes CASSLSQGNTYEQYF.

As regards this clonotype: A much larger clone differs by one base, so this may be a read error. V gene TRBV5-1 combines with J gene TRBJ2-1, with 7 bases matching TRBD1. CDR1 and CDR2 (germline): SGHRS, YFSETQ. CDR3 length: 16 amino acids. The DNA of the CDR3 is TGCGCCAGCAGCTCTTTGACAGGGAGCTCCTACTATGAGCAGTTCTTC. Its translation is CASSSLTGSSYYEQFF.

J is TRBJ2-2 and V is TRBV7-6, with 7 bases fitting TRBD1. Looked up from germline, CDR1 is SGHVS and CDR2 is FNYEAQ. The CDR3 is 19 residues long. The V and J ends lost 5 bases and 2 bases, in that order; junction bases with no gene match: 17. DNA of the CDR3: TGTGCCAGCAGCCCCCCTCCCCATCTCCGGGACAGAAACACCGGGGAGCTGTTTTTT. Its translation is CASSPPPHLRDRNTGELFF.

This clonotype was seen many times. The CDR3 loop reads CASTRGQAEQFF. CDR3 bases: TGTGCCAGCACCCGAGGGCAAGCTGAGCAGTTCTTC. The rearrangement links TRBV12-3 or TRBV12-4 to TRBJ2-1, with TRBD2 as a possible D gene (5 bases). The ends were cut back, 7 bases at V and 9 bases at J, with 13 bases in the middle. The CDR3 length is 12 residues.

The rearrangement links TRBV6-2 or TRBV6-3 to TRBJ1-5; no clear D. V lost 5 bases, J lost 0 bases, and 14 bases lay in between. Germline CDR1 and CDR2: MNHEY and SVGEGT. This CDR3 has 16 amino acids. This chain's CDR3 is CASSSPRFYSNQPQHF. CDR3 in DNA: TGTGCCAGCAGTAGCCCCAGATTTTATAGCAATCAGCCCCAGCATTTT.

This clonotype appeared a few times. The gene calls are TRBV5-1 and TRBJ2-7; D call uncertain. Deletions cut 0 bases from V and 6 bases from J, with 16 bases between. Germline CDR1 is SGHRS and CDR2 is YFSETQ. The CDR3 spans 15 residues. Written as DNA, the CDR3 is TGCGCCAGCAGCTTGGAGGCCCTAAGAGAATCCGAGCAGTACTTC. Residues: CASSLEALRESEQYF. The full variable domain, in which reference TRBV5-1 and TRBJ2-7 provide the parts outside the CDR3, is KAGVTQTPRYLIKTRGQQVTLSCSPISGHRSVSWYQQTPGQGLQFLFEYFSETQRNKGNFPGRFSGRQFSNSRSEMNVSTLELGDSALYLCASSLEALRESEQYFGPGTRLTVT.

This clonotype has a handful of counts. CDR3 sequence (DNA): TGTGCCAGCAGTCCACAGGGGTACGAGCTCTACGAGCAGTACTTC. Residues: CASSPQGYELYEQYF. The chain combines TRBV12-3 or TRBV12-4 with TRBJ2-7; 7 bases are shared with TRBD1. The CDR3 length is 15 residues. Unmatched junction bases numbered 10, after V lost 5 bases and J lost 3 bases.